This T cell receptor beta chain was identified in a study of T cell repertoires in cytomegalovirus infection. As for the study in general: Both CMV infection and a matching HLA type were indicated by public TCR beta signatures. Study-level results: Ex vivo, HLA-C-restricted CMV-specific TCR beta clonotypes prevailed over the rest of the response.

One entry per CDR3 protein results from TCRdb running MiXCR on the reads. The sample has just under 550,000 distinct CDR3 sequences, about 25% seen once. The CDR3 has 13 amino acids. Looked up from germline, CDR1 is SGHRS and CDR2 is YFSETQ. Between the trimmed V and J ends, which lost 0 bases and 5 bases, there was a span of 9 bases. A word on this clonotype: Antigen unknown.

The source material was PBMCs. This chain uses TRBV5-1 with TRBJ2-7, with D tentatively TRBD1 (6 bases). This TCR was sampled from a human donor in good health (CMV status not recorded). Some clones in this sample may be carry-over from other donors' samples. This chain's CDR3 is CASSLDRVNEQYF. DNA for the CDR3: TGCGCCAGCAGCTTGGACAGGGTCAACGAGCAGTACTTC. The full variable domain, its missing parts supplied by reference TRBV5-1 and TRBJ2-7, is KAGVTQTPRYLIKTRGQQVTLSCSPISGHRSVSWYQQTPGQGLQFLFEYFSETQRNKGNFPGRFSGRQFSNSRSEMNVSTLELGDSALYLCASSLDRVNEQYFGPGTRLTVT.